One and the same sample provided the 3 T cell receptor beta chains below, sequenced in a study of blood T cells in healthy people across ages. A second PCR, run for about 6 to 11 cycles, used a sample-barcoded 5' primer plus a J-beta primer mix. TCRdb passed the 5' RACE reads through MiXCR, listing each CDR3 protein once. The data contain hundreds of thousands of distinct CDR3 sequences, 20% to 25% of them singletons. The sample was blood. These receptors came from a man in his 70s in good health.

J is TRBJ2-5 and V is TRBV11-2, with a possible D match to TRBD2 (5 bases). This CDR3 has 14 residues. The V gene's germline CDR1 is SGHAT and CDR2 FQNNGV. The V end was cut by 1 base, the J end by 8 bases, with 14 bases between. The CDR3 DNA follows: TGTGCCAGCAGCTTAGTCTATCAGGAGGTTACCCAGTACTTC. Protein sequence: CASSLVYQEVTQYF.

The rearrangement uses TRBV3-1 and TRBJ2-4, with TRBD2 as a possible D gene (5 bases). The V and J ends lost 1 base and 0 bases respectively, with 13 bases between them. The germline V gene encodes CDR1 LGHDT and CDR2 YNNKEL (reference sequence). There are 17 residues in the CDR3. CDR3 nucleotide sequence: TGTGCCAGCAGCCAAGGGACTGTGAGTCTAGCCAAAAACATTCAGTACTTC. It encodes CASSQGTVSLAKNIQYF.

At least ten counts were recorded for this clonotype. This chain uses TRBV6-2 or TRBV6-3 with TRBJ2-1; no clear D gene. This CDR3 comprises 15 residues. Trimming pared 1 base from V and 8 bases from J, leaving 15 bases between. Germline V gives CDR1 MNHEY, CDR2 SVGEGT. The CDR3 DNA reads TGTGCCAGCAGTTACTTTGGACGGAGAAATGATGAGCAGTTCTTC. Translation: CASSYFGRRNDEQFF.